The clone carrying this TCR beta chain was detected once. This entry comes from a study of regulatory T cells in long-lasting Graves disease. Time point denoted: newly diagnosed GD, antithyroid drugs for less than 3 months. PBMCs were the source of the RNA used for TCR sequencing. The length of the CDR3 is 17 residues. The germline V gene encodes CDR1 DFQATT and CDR2 SNEGSKA (reference sequence). Deletions cut 4 bases from V and 0 bases from J, with 16 bases between. For TCR beta, libraries came from iRepertoire HTBI primers and Arm-PCR of CDR3 regions. TCRdb reprocessed the multiplex PCR reads via MiXCR and lists one record per CDR3 protein. The sample lists roughly 610,000 distinct CDR3 sequences; about 16% were seen once. The same data also went into a second study, on T cells in Graves' hyperthyroidism and ophthalmopathy.

The sample here was peripheral blood mononuclear cells (PBMCs), taken at new diagnosis, from a patient treated with antithyroid drugs. This receptor was taken from a man aged 18 to 29 with Graves disease. The chain uses TRBV20-1 and TRBJ2-6; D gene uncertain. DNA of the CDR3: TGCAGTGCTACCCCCGGATTATTTCTCTCTGGGGCCAACGTCCTGACTTTC. Its translation is CSATPGLFLSGANVLTF.